The 32 T cell receptor beta chains below all came from one sample that was sequenced in a study of CXCR3-negative and CXCR3-positive naive CD8 T cells. UMI-labeled 5' RACE yielded the TRB cDNA libraries. Reanalyzing the 5' RACE reads, TCRdb keeps one entry per CDR3 protein, without DNA. The sample data list over 70,000 distinct CDR3 sequences. Sequences were obtained from naive CXCR3- CD8+ T cells from blood. Subset denoted: CD45RO-CCR7+CD27+CD95- naive CD8+ T cells lacking CXCR3 (TNR3-). These receptor sequences come from a human donor in good health. Some clones in this sample may be carry-over from other donors' samples.

The V and J genes are TRBV7-9 and TRBJ2-1; the D gene TCRdb calls, TRBD2, cannot be checked with no DNA. The CDR3 is 15 amino acids. Germline loops: CDR1 SEHNR, CDR2 FQNEAQ (reference sequence). The chain's CDR3 is CASSAGLAGDNEQFF.

This chain joins TRBV7-2 and TRBJ2-1; absent DNA, TCRdb's TRBD2 call cannot be checked. Germline lookup yields CDR1 SGHTA and CDR2 FQGNSA. There are 13 residues in the CDR3. The CDR3 loop reads CASSFTSSVEQFF. Together with reference TRBV7-2 and TRBJ2-1, the CDR3 gives the full variable domain: GAGVSQSPSNKVTEKGKDVELRCDPISGHTALYWYRQSLGQGLEFLIYFQGNSAPDKSGLPSDRFSAERTGGSVSTLTIQRTQQEDSAVYLCASSFTSSVEQFFGPGTRLTVL.

The J gene is TRBJ2-1, the V gene TRBV10-3; the D call from TCRdb, TRBD2, cannot be confirmed without DNA. The germline CDR1 and CDR2 sequences are ENHRY and SYGVKD. The CDR3 totals 15 residues. The CDR3 reads CAISESGMLAGVRFF.

The chain employs TRBV5-1 and TRBJ2-7; checking the TCRdb D call of TRBD1 is not possible without DNA. CDR1 is SGHRS, CDR2 YFSETQ, per germline. The CDR3 contains 13 residues. CDR3 sequence: CASRGPAAYEQYF.

The chain is built from TRBV29-1 and TRBJ2-7; the D gene TCRdb calls, TRBD1, cannot be checked with no DNA. Germline V gives CDR1 SQVTM, CDR2 ANQGSEA. CDR3 length: 14 amino acids. The chain's CDR3 is CSGLLGKGSYEQYF.

V is TRBV12-3 or TRBV12-4 and J is TRBJ2-3; the D call of TRBD1 rests on TCRdb alone, since no DNA is present to check it. This CDR3 comprises 13 residues. CDR3 sequence: CASSLGRGDTQYF.

This chain uses TRBV7-8 with TRBJ2-2; the D gene TCRdb calls, TRBD1, cannot be checked with no DNA. The CDR3 loop spans 16 amino acids. CDR1 is SGHVS and CDR2 is FQNEAQ in the germline V gene. Here the CDR3 reads CASSRSGPQLTGELFF.

This chain links TRBV6-2 or TRBV6-3 with TRBJ2-4; TCRdb proposes TRBD2, but this gene call is untestable without DNA. The germline V gene has CDR1 MNHEY and CDR2 SVGEGT. CDR3 length: 18 residues. CDR3 amino acids: CASSLSGGPARDKNIQYF.

This chain joins TRBV29-1 and TRBJ1-1; TCRdb indicates TRBD1, and absent DNA this call remains unverified. The CDR3 covers 13 residues. Germline V gene lookup returns CDR1 SQVTM and CDR2 ANQGSEA. CDR3 sequence reads: CSVVLGGNTEAFF.

J is TRBJ2-7 and V is TRBV7-6. This CDR3 region has 15 residues. Per the germline V gene, CDR1 is SGHVS and CDR2 is FNYEAQ. Here the CDR3 reads CASSSSKGGSYEQYF.

The rearrangement uses TRBV28 and TRBJ2-7; absent DNA, TCRdb's TRBD2 call cannot be checked. The CDR3 contains 16 residues. Germline V lookup: CDR1 MDHEN, CDR2 SYDVKM. CDR3 residues: CASSSRAGIPSYEQYF.

The chain recombines TRBV6-6 with TRBJ1-4; TCRdb lists TRBD1, though no DNA is available to test this call. The germline CDR1 and CDR2 sequences are MNHNY and SVGAGI (reference sequence). This CDR3 comprises 14 residues. CDR3 sequence reads: CASTPGITNEKLFF.

The chain couples TRBV7-9 to TRBJ2-3; TCRdb indicates TRBD1, and absent DNA this call remains unverified. Germline V gene lookup returns CDR1 SEHNR and CDR2 FQNEAQ (reference sequence). The length of the CDR3 is 16 residues. CDR3 sequence reads: CASSPPVGGAVDTQYF. The full variable domain, with the rest looked up from reference TRBV7-9 and TRBJ2-3, is DTGVSQNPRHKITKRGQNVTFRCDPISEHNRLYWYRQTLGQGPEFLTYFQNEAQLEKSRLLSDRFSAERPKGSFSTLEIQRTEQGDSAMYLCASSPPVGGAVDTQYFGPGTRLTVL.

This chain joins TRBV12-3 or TRBV12-4 and TRBJ1-2; the D call from TCRdb, TRBD1, cannot be confirmed without DNA. CDR3 length: 15 amino acids. This CDR3 reads CASSFPVRGRKNYTF.

The chain employs TRBV7-2 and TRBJ1-6; lacking DNA, the TRBD1 call made by TCRdb goes unchecked. CDR1 SGHTA and CDR2 FQGNSA come from the germline V gene. CDR3 length: 18 amino acids. CDR3 in amino acids: CASSFQLRTGRFYSPLHF.

This rearrangement joins TRBV4-2 to TRBJ2-7; TCRdb's D call of TRBD1 is untestable without DNA. This CDR3 comprises 15 residues. The germline V gene encodes CDR1 LGHNA and CDR2 YNFKEQ. The CDR3 is CASSPSGTGAYEQYF.

This sequence joins TRBV6-6 and TRBJ1-4; checking the TCRdb D call of TRBD1 is not possible without DNA. CDR3 length: 14 amino acids. Looked up from germline, CDR1 is MNHNY and CDR2 is SVGAGI (reference sequence). The CDR3 region is CASSYLGQGEKLFF.

This chain uses TRBV7-9 with TRBJ1-1; TCRdb proposes TRBD1, but this gene call is untestable without DNA. This CDR3 spans 15 amino acids. Germline lookup yields CDR1 SEHNR and CDR2 FQNEAQ (reference sequence). CDR3 region: CASSSTGTVNTEAFF.

The chain has TRBV6-2 or TRBV6-3 and TRBJ1-5; the TCRdb call, TRBD1, lacks DNA for checking. Germline CDR1 reads MNHEY; CDR2 reads SVGEGT. The CDR3 runs 14 residues. The CDR3 sequence is CASSFGTHSQPQHF.

This sequence joins TRBV9 and TRBJ2-7; TCRdb's D gene call, TRBD1, goes unchecked for lack of DNA. CDR1 SGDLS and CDR2 YYNGEE come from the germline V gene. This CDR3 has 17 amino acids. The CDR3 region is CASSVGERQGNSYEQYF.

This sequence joins TRBV4-1 and TRBJ2-7. This CDR3 has 15 amino acids. Per germline, CDR1 MGHRA and CDR2 YSYEKL. CDR3 residues: CASSQGWGSDYEQYF.

The chain links TRBV29-1 to TRBJ2-7; TCRdb outputs TRBD1, but without DNA this stays unchecked. CDR3 length equals 12 residues. Germline V lookup: CDR1 SQVTM, CDR2 ANQGSEA. The CDR3 sequence is CSVVVQGREQYF.

This chain connects TRBV5-1 to TRBJ2-1; TCRdb lists TRBD2, though no DNA is available to test this call. This CDR3 is 16 amino acids long. Germline V gives CDR1 SGHRS, CDR2 YFSETQ. CDR3 residues: CASSLGYRTSGHEQFF.

The chain is built from TRBV18 and TRBJ2-3; there is no DNA to check the TCRdb D call of TRBD1. Per germline, CDR1 KGHSH and CDR2 LQKENI. The CDR3 is made up of 16 amino acids. CDR3 region: CASSPFGSTTGDTQYF.

The V call is TRBV5-1, the J call TRBJ2-7; the TCRdb call, TRBD1, lacks DNA for checking. CDR3 length: 16 amino acids. CDR1 SGHRS and CDR2 YFSETQ come from the germline V gene. CDR3 region: CASSLAGRDRVNEQYF.

The V call is TRBV6-6, the J call TRBJ2-7; TCRdb indicates TRBD1, and absent DNA this call remains unverified. The V gene's germline CDR1 is MNHNY and CDR2 SVGAGI (reference sequence). The CDR3 is 14 amino acids. The CDR3 sequence is CASSPGRSSYEQYF.

This chain links TRBV5-1 with TRBJ2-5; the TRBD1 assignment by TCRdb is unverifiable without DNA. There are 14 residues in the CDR3. Germline CDR1 and CDR2: SGHRS and YFSETQ. The CDR3 sequence: CASSPWDLQETQYF.

The chain carries TRBV2 and TRBJ2-2; TCRdb indicates TRBD1, and absent DNA this call remains unverified. CDR1 and CDR2 (germline): SNHLY, FYNNEI. This CDR3 is built from 14 residues. The CDR3 loop is CASRTGFYTGELFF.

This chain joins TRBV5-1 and TRBJ1-5. CDR1 is SGHRS and CDR2 is YFSETQ in the germline V gene. The CDR3 runs to 14 residues. The CDR3 region is CASSLEGSGQPQHF.

The chain has TRBV6-1 and TRBJ2-5; TCRdb gives TRBD2 as the D gene, but with no DNA this cannot be confirmed. The germline V gene has CDR1 MNHNS and CDR2 SASEGT. The CDR3 covers 16 residues. The CDR3 protein is CASSHDTVRVQETQYF.

The chain has TRBV6-5 and TRBJ2-5; TCRdb calls TRBD2, which cannot be checked without DNA. CDR1 and CDR2 (germline): MNHEY, SVGAGI. The CDR3 loop spans 15 amino acids. Here the CDR3 reads CASSYVAGGQETQYF.

CDR3 in amino acids: CASSSTPLAGVTSTGELFF. The rearrangement uses TRBV7-9 and TRBJ2-2; TCRdb picks TRBD2, but there is no DNA to check that call. This CDR3 is built from 19 residues. Germline assignment: CDR1 SEHNR and CDR2 FQNEAQ (reference sequence).